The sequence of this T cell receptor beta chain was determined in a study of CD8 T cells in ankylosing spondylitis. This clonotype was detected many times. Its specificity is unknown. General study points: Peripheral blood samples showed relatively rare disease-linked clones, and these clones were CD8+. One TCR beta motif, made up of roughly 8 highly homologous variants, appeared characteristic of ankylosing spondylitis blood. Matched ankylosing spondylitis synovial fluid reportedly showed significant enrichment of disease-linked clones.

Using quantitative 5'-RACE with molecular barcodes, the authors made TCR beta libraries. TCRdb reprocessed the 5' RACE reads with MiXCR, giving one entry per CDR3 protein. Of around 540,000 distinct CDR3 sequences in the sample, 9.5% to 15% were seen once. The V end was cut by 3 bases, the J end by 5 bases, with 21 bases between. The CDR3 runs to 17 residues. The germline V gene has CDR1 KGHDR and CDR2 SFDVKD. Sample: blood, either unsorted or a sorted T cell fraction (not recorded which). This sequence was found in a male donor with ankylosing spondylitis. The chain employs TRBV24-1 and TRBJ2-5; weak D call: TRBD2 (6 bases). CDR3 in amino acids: CATSDPFQHGRGETQYF. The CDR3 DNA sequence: TGTGCCACCAGTGATCCCTTTCAGCACGGGAGAGGGGAGACCCAGTACTTC.